A selection of T cell receptor beta chains follows, all from one sample in a study of shared clonotypes between healthy human individuals. The table came from immunoSEQ multiplex PCR; TCRdb's copy has only in-frame clones and leaves some out. Of around 620,000 clones listed, approximately 95% were seen once; the top ten hold approximately 0.11%. Material: naive CD8+ T cells sorted from blood. The receptors originated from a woman in her thirties in good health. The CDR3 runs from the conserved cysteine through the conserved F or W.

v_gene,j_gene,CDR3aa
TRBV9,TRBJ1-1,CASSGGQGSPEAFF
TRBV6-5,TRBJ2-7,CASSPPATETYEQYF
TRBV2,TRBJ1-5,CASTLGGIQPQHF
TRBV28,TRBJ2-7,CAGGGWGQGFYEQYF
TRBV7-9,TRBJ2-7,CASAEGMTYEQYF
TRBV7-2,-,CASSYRTSGAYEQYF
TRBV13,TRBJ2-2,CASSPEQENTGELFF
TRBV10-1,TRBJ2-1,CASSELDGASYNEQFF
TRBV11-2,TRBJ2-7,CASSQGSSEQYF
TRBV7-3,TRBJ2-5,CASSLGGRTQETQYF
TRBV21-1,TRBJ2-1,CASSKALIPTRYNEQFF
TRBV4-2,TRBJ1-2,CASSQRDRDYGYTF
TRBV5-4,TRBJ2-5,CASSLERQETQYF
TRBV27,TRBJ2-7,CASSSGTHYYEQYF
TRBV27,TRBJ2-7,CASSPGLAGAGYEQYF
TRBV28,TRBJ2-7,CASSLLAGRYEQYF
TRBV4-1,TRBJ2-7,CASSQARGLAHEQYF
TRBV28,TRBJ2-7,CASSPGGYEQYF
TRBV6-5,TRBJ1-1,CASSYSEGQNTEAFF
TRBV19,TRBJ2-2,CASSIDTGAGELFF
TRBV10-1,TRBJ2-7,CASSDRRLAESYEQYF
TRBV11-2,TRBJ2-7,CASSIGRSRHEQYF
TRBV10-3,TRBJ1-5,CAISESFGLSNQPQHF
TRBV6-1,TRBJ1-2,CASSTRDRGSGYTF
TRBV20-1,TRBJ2-2,CSASSGELFF
TRBV19,TRBJ1-1,CASSLRNEAFF
TRBV30,TRBJ1-1,CAWINGILDRRNTEAFF
TRBV10-1,TRBJ2-2,CASSDWPTGELFF
TRBV5-5,TRBJ2-7,CASSLGLAVYEQYF
TRBV27,TRBJ2-7,CASSVGPFSYEQYF
TRBV19,TRBJ2-7,CASSPRDSYEQYF
TRBV27,TRBJ2-7,CASSLQGLSGSYEQYF
TRBV4-1,TRBJ2-5,CASSHLGGEETQYF
TRBV2,TRBJ1-5,CASSERVGQENNQPQHF
TRBV5-6,TRBJ2-1,CASSLSAGGPNEQFF
TRBV5-6,TRBJ2-2,CASSATGDRVFGELFF
TRBV5-6,TRBJ1-1,CASSLWGGGTEAFF
TRBV5-6,TRBJ1-1,CASSLRPANTEAFF
TRBV30,TRBJ2-1,CAWSVFEGPAYNEQFF
TRBV19,TRBJ2-2,CASSIQGNTGELFF
TRBV28,TRBJ1-5,CASSFQPQHF
TRBV30,-,CAWRGPGGYEQYF
TRBV11-2,TRBJ2-7,CASSIQGSSRYEQYF
TRBV7-9,TRBJ2-1,CASSPPVTESYNEQFF
TRBV5-4,TRBJ2-7,CASSLGFGGLARIEQYF
TRBV5-1,TRBJ2-3,CASSLGFSQVNTDTQYF
TRBV28,TRBJ2-7,CASSLVGEGLEQYF
TRBV6-1,TRBJ2-7,CASGPIYEQYF
TRBV19,TRBJ1-5,CASYSNQPQHF
TRBV11-2,TRBJ2-7,CASSLSINEQYF
TRBV9,TRBJ2-7,CASSVGGRPHEQYF
TRBV9,TRBJ2-5,CASSVGSTNQETQYF
TRBV7-9,TRBJ2-1,CASSSSSLGGTGVNEQFF
TRBV4-2,TRBJ2-7,CASSPTSSYEQYF
TRBV5-6,TRBJ2-7,CASSQQGYEQYF
TRBV10-2,TRBJ2-1,CASSEWAGVGDEQFF
TRBV28,TRBJ2-7,CASSTGQSYEQYF
TRBV7-8,TRBJ2-7,CASSFGMGAGHEQYF
TRBV2,TRBJ2-7,CASFDLYEQYF